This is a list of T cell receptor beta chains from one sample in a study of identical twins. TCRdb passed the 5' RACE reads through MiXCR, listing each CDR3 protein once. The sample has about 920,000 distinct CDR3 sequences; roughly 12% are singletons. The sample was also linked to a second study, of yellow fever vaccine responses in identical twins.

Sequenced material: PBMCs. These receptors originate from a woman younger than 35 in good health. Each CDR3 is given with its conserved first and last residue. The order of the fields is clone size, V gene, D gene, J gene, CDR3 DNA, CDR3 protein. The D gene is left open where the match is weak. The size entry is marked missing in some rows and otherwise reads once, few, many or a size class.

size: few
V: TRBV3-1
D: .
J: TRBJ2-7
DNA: TGTGCCAGCAGCCAATTACCCCACTACGAGCAGTACTTC
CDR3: CASSQLPHYEQYF

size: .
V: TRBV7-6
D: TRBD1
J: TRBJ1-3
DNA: TGTGCCAGCAGCTTCGGACAGGGAGCACTCTCTGGAAACACCATATATTTT
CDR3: CASSFGQGALSGNTIYF

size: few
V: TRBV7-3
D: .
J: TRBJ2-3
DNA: TGTGCCAGCAGCTTCCGGGGCTCGCTGGAAGATACGCAGTATTTT
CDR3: CASSFRGSLEDTQYF

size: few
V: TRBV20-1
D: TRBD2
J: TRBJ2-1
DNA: TGCAGTGCTAGTAGGGCGGGAGACTCCTACAATGAGCAGTTCTTC
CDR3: CSASRAGDSYNEQFF

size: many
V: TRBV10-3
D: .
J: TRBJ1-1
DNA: TGTGCCATCAGTGAGGGGGGGGTGAACACTGAAGCTTTCTTT
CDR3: CAISEGGVNTEAFF

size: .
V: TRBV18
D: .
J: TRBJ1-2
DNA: TGTGCCAGCTCACCGGATGGCTACACCTTC
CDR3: CASSPDGYTF

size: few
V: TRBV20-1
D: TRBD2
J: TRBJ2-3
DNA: TGCAGTGCCACTAGACTAGCGGGGGGGCATACGCAGTATTTT
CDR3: CSATRLAGGHTQYF

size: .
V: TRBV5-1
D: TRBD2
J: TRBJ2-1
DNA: TGCGCCAGCAGCCTCCGTCACTCGGCGGGGGGGCCCAATGAGCAGTTCTTC
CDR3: CASSLRHSAGGPNEQFF

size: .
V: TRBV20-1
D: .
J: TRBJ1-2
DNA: TGCAGTGCTAGAGTCCTAGGGGGACCACTAAAGGGCTACACCTTC
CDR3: CSARVLGGPLKGYTF

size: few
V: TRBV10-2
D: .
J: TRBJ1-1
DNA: TGCGCCAGCAGTCCGCCCCCAACGGGCACTGAAGCTTTCTTT
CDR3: CASSPPPTGTEAFF

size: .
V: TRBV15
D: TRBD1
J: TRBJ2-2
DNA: TGTGCCACCAGCAGGGACAGGGCATCGAACACCGGGGAGCTGTTTTTC
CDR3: CATSRDRASNTGELFF

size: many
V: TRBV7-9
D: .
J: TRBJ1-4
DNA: TGTGCCAGCGACCCTCGAGGACCGGATGAAAAACTGTTTTTT
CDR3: CASDPRGPDEKLFF

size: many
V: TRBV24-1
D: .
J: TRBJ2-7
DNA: TGTGCCACCAGTGATTCCACTGCCTCCTACGAGCAGTACTTC
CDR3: CATSDSTASYEQYF

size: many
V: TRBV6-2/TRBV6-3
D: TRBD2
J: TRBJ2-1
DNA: TGTGCCATTAGCGGGGATGGGCATGAGCAGTTCTTC
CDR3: CAISGDGHEQFF

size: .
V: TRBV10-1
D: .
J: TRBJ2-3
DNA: TGCGCCAGCAGTGAGCTCGGTAAAGGGAGCACAGATACGCAGTATTTT
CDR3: CASSELGKGSTDTQYF

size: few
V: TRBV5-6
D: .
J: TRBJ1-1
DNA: TGTGCCAGCAGTACGCTCGTGGGGTCCACTGAAGCTTTCTTT
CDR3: CASSTLVGSTEAFF

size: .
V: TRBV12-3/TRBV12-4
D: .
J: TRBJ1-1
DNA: TGTGCCAGCAGTCCGCTGGTGGTGAACACTGAAGCTTTCTTT
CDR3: CASSPLVVNTEAFF

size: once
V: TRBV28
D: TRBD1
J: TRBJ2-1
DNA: TGTGCCAGCACCGAAACAGGGGGTGACTACAATGGGCAGTTCTTC
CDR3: CASTETGGDYNGQFF

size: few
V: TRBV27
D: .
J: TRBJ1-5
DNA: TGTGCCAGCAGTTTATCTCCGTTTGGGGGCCGGCAGCCCCAGCATTTT
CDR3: CASSLSPFGGRQPQHF

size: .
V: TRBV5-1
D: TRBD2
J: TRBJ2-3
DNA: TGCGCCAGCAGCCCCCTAGGACTAGCGGGAGGTCAGACGCGGACGCAGTATTTT
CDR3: CASSPLGLAGGQTRTQYF

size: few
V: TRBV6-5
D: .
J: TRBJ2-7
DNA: TGTGCCAGCAGTTATCTTCTGCGGGACCAATCCTACGAGCAGTACTTC
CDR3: CASSYLLRDQSYEQYF

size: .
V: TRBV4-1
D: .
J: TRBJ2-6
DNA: TGCGCCAGCAGCCAAGATCGCCGTCGGTACAGCGTTTTCTCTGGGGCCAACGTCCTGACTTTC
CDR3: CASSQDRRRYSVFSGANVLTF

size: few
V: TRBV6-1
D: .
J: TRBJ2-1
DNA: TGTGCCAGCAGTGAAATGGGACCGTACAATGAGCAGTTCTTC
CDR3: CASSEMGPYNEQFF

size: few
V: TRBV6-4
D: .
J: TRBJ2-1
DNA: TGTGCCAGCAGTGACGGGGGCAGCTCTACTGAGCAGTTCTTC
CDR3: CASSDGGSSTEQFF

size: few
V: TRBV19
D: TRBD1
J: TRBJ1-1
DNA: TGTGCCAGTAGGATGGACAGGGCGAGAACTGAAGCTTTCTTT
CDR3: CASRMDRARTEAFF

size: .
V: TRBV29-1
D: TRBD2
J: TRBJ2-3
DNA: TGCAGCGTTGAAGGAGGGGCGGGAGGGCCCACAGATACGCAGTATTTT
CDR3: CSVEGGAGGPTDTQYF

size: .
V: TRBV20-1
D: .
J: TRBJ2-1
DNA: TGCAGTGCTCTAAAATGGGACGGTGGGAATGAGCAGTTCTTC
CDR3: CSALKWDGGNEQFF

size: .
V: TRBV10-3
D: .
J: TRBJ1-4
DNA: TGTGCCATCAGTGAGTCGGGCGCGAGGGCAAATAATGAAAAACTGTTTTTT
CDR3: CAISESGARANNEKLFF

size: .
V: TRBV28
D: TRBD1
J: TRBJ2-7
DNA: TGTGCCAGCAGCCCATGGACAGGGGGCTCCGACGAGCAGTACTTC
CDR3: CASSPWTGGSDEQYF

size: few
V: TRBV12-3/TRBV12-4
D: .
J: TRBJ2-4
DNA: TGTGCCAGCAGTTTAAGCAGGTTTAAGGACATTCAGTACTTC
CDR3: CASSLSRFKDIQYF

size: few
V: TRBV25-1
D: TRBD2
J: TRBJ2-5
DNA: TGTGCCAGCAGTGAGGCGTCTAGCGGGGGCCAAGAGACCCAGTACTTC
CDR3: CASSEASSGGQETQYF

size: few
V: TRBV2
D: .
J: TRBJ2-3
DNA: TGTGCCAGCAGTGAATACAGAAATACGCAGTATTTT
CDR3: CASSEYRNTQYF

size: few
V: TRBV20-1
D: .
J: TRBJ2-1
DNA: TGCAGTGCTAGAGGCGGGGCTCAGTTCTTC
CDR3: CSARGGAQFF

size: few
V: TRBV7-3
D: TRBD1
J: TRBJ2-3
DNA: TGTGCCAGCAGCCGACCGGGACAGGGAGCAGATACGCAGTATTTT
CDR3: CASSRPGQGADTQYF

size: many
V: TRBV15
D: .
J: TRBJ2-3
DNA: TGTGCCACCAGCAGAGACCACACAGATACGCAGTATTTT
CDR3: CATSRDHTDTQYF

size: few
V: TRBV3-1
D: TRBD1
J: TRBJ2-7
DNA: TGTGCCAGCAGCCAAGCCACGACAGGGGTTAGTTCCTACGAGCAGTACTTC
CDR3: CASSQATTGVSSYEQYF

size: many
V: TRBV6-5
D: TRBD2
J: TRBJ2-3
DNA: TGTGCCAGCAGTTCGGGACTAGCGGGGGGGCAAGATACGCAGTATTTT
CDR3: CASSSGLAGGQDTQYF